The 14 T cell receptor beta chains in this list originate from one sample, sequenced in a study of blood T cell repertoires in COVID-19. TCRdb's table, derived via immunoSEQ multiplex PCR, lists solely in-frame clones and lacks some. The repertoire consists of fewer than 130,000 clones, with around 91% occurring once and the leading ten covering approximately 29%. Sequencing input: peripheral blood. All receptors come from a woman of 80 years or more with acute or convalescent COVID-19.

V and J are TRBV9 and TRBJ2-1, with a possible D match to TRBD1 (6 bases). The CDR3 covers 18 residues. Germline lookup yields CDR1 SGDLS and CDR2 YYNGEE. The V end was cut by 0 bases, the J end by 3 bases, with 19 bases between. The CDR3: CASSVAEGGTGLYNEQFF. CDR3 nucleotide sequence: TGTGCCAGCAGCGTAGCGGAAGGGGGAACAGGGCTCTACAATGAGCAGTTCTTC.

The chain employs TRBV11-3 and TRBJ2-3, with a possible D match to TRBD2 (5 bases). With 0 bases removed from V and 0 bases from J, the gap between germline ends came to 16 bases. The length of the CDR3 is 18 residues. CDR1 and CDR2 (germline): SGHNT, YENEEA. CDR3 residues: CASSLERWGENSTDTQYF. CDR3 sequence (DNA): TGTGCCAGCAGCTTAGAGAGATGGGGAGAGAATAGCACAGATACGCAGTATTTT.

This chain connects TRBV6-2 or TRBV6-3 to TRBJ2-1; TRBD2 aligns across 14 bases. V gave up 5 bases and J gave up 10 bases; unmatched junction bases: 4. The V gene's germline CDR1 is MNHEY and CDR2 SVGEGT. This CDR3 has 14 residues. CDR3 bases: TGTGCCAGCAGTGGGACTAGCGGGGGAAAAGAGCAGTTCTTC. As protein: CASSGTSGGKEQFF.

The CDR3 loop is CASSRYVFWQADTEAFF. CDR3 nucleotides: TGTGCCAGCAGCCGTTACGTCTTCTGGCAGGCCGACACTGAAGCTTTCTTT. V and J are TRBV3-1 (or the pseudogene TRBV3-2) and TRBJ1-1; D remains unclear. The CDR3 extends over 17 amino acids. Germline-derived CDR1 and CDR2 are LGHDT and YNNKEL (reference sequence). Trimming shortened V by 4 bases and J by 3 bases, and 21 bases separated the two germline ends.

The rearrangement links TRBV2 to TRBJ2-2; no clear D gene. The germline V and J ends were trimmed by 6 bases and 4 bases, with 9 bases remaining between them. The length of the CDR3 is 13 residues. The germline V gene encodes CDR1 SNHLY and CDR2 FYNNEI. The CDR3 reads CASRATATGELFF. For the CDR3, the DNA is TGTGCCAGCAGAGCCACTGCCACCGGGGAGCTGTTTTTT.

The genes are TRBV5-1 and TRBJ2-3; TRBD1 agrees at 9 bases. CDR1 SGHRS and CDR2 YFSETQ come from the germline V gene. This CDR3 has 18 residues. The J segment lost 4 bases and the V segment lost 2 bases, leaving 14 bases of the junction unmatched. Here the CDR3 reads CASSLDRGFMFSPDTQYF. The CDR3 DNA reads as TGCGCCAGCAGCTTAGACAGGGGGTTCATGTTTAGCCCAGATACGCAGTATTTT.

This chain joins TRBV28 and TRBJ1-1, with D perhaps TRBD1 (6 bases). Trimming pared 6 bases from V and 7 bases from J, leaving 18 bases between. The CDR3 runs 14 residues. Per the germline V gene, CDR1 is MDHEN and CDR2 is SYDVKM. CDR3: CASSPRQESNEAFF. As DNA, the CDR3 is TGTGCCAGCAGCCCCCGACAGGAAAGTAATGAAGCTTTCTTT.

This chain uses TRBV18 with TRBJ2-1; TRBD2 aligns across 15 bases. This CDR3 region has 19 residues. Germline CDR1 reads KGHSH; CDR2 reads LQKENI. J lost 8 bases, V lost 3 bases, and 14 bases had no gene match. The CDR3 region has the DNA TGTGCCAGCTCACCCGGACTAGCGGGGGGGCTAATTACTCGCGATGAGCAGTTCTTC. The encoded protein is CASSPGLAGGLITRDEQFF.

The rearrangement joins TRBV30 to TRBJ1-2, with TRBD1 matching 8 bases. V was clipped by 1 base and J by 5 bases; unmatched bases: 0. The CDR3 spans 12 residues. The germline gives CDR1 GTSNPN, CDR2 SVGIG (reference sequence). This CDR3 reads CAWSGQGYGYTF. In DNA, the CDR3 is TGTGCCTGGAGTGGACAGGGGTATGGCTACACCTTC.

The chain combines TRBV7-2 with TRBJ1-3; possible D gene TRBD1, 6 bases. CDR1 is SGHTA, CDR2 FQGNSA, per germline. Trimming removed 1 base at V and 3 bases at J, with 10 bases between. This CDR3 has 15 amino acids. The CDR3 region has the DNA TGTGCCAGCAGCTTAGATGTCAGGGGTGGAAACACCATATATTTT. Translation: CASSLDVRGGNTIYF.

CDR3 sequence: CATTESSGNTIYF. For the CDR3, the DNA is TGTGCCACCACGGAGAGCTCTGGAAACACCATATATTTT. The J gene is TRBJ1-3, the V gene TRBV19, with D hard to call. This CDR3 has 13 residues. Germline V gene sequence: CDR1 LNHDA, CDR2 SQIVND (reference sequence). V lost 10 bases, J lost 0 bases, and 10 bases lay in between.

The CDR3 reads CAGAGQGSFSAFF. For the CDR3, the DNA is TGTGCTGGGGCGGGACAGGGCTCTTTTTCCGCTTTCTTT. J is TRBJ1-1 and V is TRBV2; 9 nucleotides line up with TRBD1. CDR1 is SNHLY, CDR2 FYNNEI, per germline. The length of the CDR3 is 13 residues.

CDR3 sequence reads: CASRRLAGGTDTQYF. In DNA form, the CDR3 reads TGTGCCAGCAGGCGTCTTGCGGGGGGTACAGATACGCAGTATTTT. This sequence joins TRBV27 and TRBJ2-3; 8 bases are a match to TRBD2. V gave up 6 bases and J gave up 3 bases; unmatched junction bases: 8. Germline loops: CDR1 MNHEY, CDR2 SMNVEV (reference sequence). The CDR3 totals 15 residues.

This chain connects TRBV19 to TRBJ2-5; possibly TRBD2 for D (5 bases). CDR1 is LNHDA and CDR2 is SQIVND in the germline V gene (reference sequence). This CDR3 has 15 residues. With 3 bases removed from V and 2 bases from J, the gap between germline ends came to 13 bases. As DNA, the CDR3 is TGTGCCAGTAGTATCGGGTTGTCGGGACAAGAGACCCAGTACTTC. Protein: CASSIGLSGQETQYF.